The rows below give T cell receptor beta chains drawn from one sample of a study of blood T cell repertoires in COVID-19. Using immunoSEQ multiplex PCR, the repertoire was profiled, and TCRdb retains in-frame clones only, with some absent. The data contain 150,000 to 190,000 clones, about 81% of them singletons. Sequenced material: PBMCs or T cells enriched from blood (not recorded which). The receptors were sampled from a man aged 50-60 years who had recovered from COVID-19. The CDR3 runs from the conserved cysteine through the conserved F or W. Clone size is shown for a subset of rows, as once, few, many or a class of expanded clone.

j_call clone_size v_call cdr3_aa
TRBJ1-1 . TRBV3-1/TRBV3-2 CASSPPARGTEAFF
TRBJ1-6 . TRBV6-5 CASSWTGSSLHF
TRBJ1-6 few TRBV5-1 CASSRVGGREGISPLHF
TRBJ1-5 . TRBV6-2/TRBV6-3 CASSMTGGVGQPQHF
TRBJ1-4 . TRBV3-1/TRBV3-2 CASSQEGRSYEKLFF
TRBJ2-6 . TRBV5-1 CASSLGFTTHPSGANVLTF
TRBJ2-7 once TRBV6-5 CASSMGGVSYEQYF
TRBJ2-2 once TRBV27 CASSLFRGELFF
TRBJ1-1 . TRBV19 CASKDRPYAVDEAFF
TRBJ1-2 . TRBV3-1/TRBV3-2 CASSPPMDRGHYGYTF
TRBJ1-1 . TRBV7-2 CASSLGGFDTEAFF
TRBJ1-5 few TRBV6-6 CASHSRDLAPQHF
TRBJ1-2 . TRBV19 CASRVQAAGGYTF
TRBJ1-1 . TRBV5-5 CASSLVPREAFF
TRBJ1-3 . TRBV30 CAWSVLLGNTIYF
TRBJ1-3 . TRBV7-9 CASSLGTARNTIYF
TRBJ2-2 few TRBV5-1 CASSSGSDIRILNTGELFF
TRBJ1-6 . TRBV5-1 CASREGTYNSPLHF
TRBJ1-1 . TRBV6-1 CASSESVNTEAFF
TRBJ1-1 . TRBV5-1 CASSPSDKFNTEAFF
TRBJ2-3 . TRBV5-4 CASSLRGSADTQYF
TRBJ1-1 . TRBV18 CASSPGQVNTEAFF
TRBJ2-5 . TRBV18 CASSPSDSVETQYF
TRBJ2-7 . TRBV5-1 CASSLTGGYEQYF
TRBJ1-2 . TRBV6-5 CASRDGGGQNYGYTF
TRBJ1-1 . TRBV19 CASSSGWGVGTEAFF
TRBJ2-2 . TRBV19 CASSIGTSGGMELFF
TRBJ1-1 . TRBV7-2 CASRTGGGNTEAFF
TRBJ1-1 . TRBV5-6 CASSLADGIAVEAFF
TRBJ1-6 . TRBV12-5 CASGLVQGSGSPLHF
TRBJ1-6 few TRBV5-1 CASSSPAGFSYNSPLHF
TRBJ1-2 . TRBV6-5 CASSYRGGAGYGYTF
TRBJ1-1 once TRBV18 CASSPSPTGTYTEAFF
TRBJ2-1 . TRBV29-1 CSVDLQGGTRQFF
TRBJ2-4 . TRBV18 CASSYREVAKNIQYF
TRBJ1-5 . TRBV6-6 CASRQDRGGQPQHF
TRBJ1-2 once TRBV11-2 CASSFAGQSFYGYTF
TRBJ2-2 few TRBV7-3 CATRGLPNTGELFF
TRBJ1-2 . TRBV4-3 CASSQESSGGGYTF
TRBJ1-3 . TRBV7-9 CASSLGRQSSGNTIYF
TRBJ2-6 . TRBV6-5 CASVPTVSGANVLTF
TRBJ1-2 . TRBV4-1 CASSQDQGFGYGYTF
TRBJ1-4 few TRBV6-6 CASRDTGYATNEKLFF
TRBJ2-1 . TRBV11-2 CASSPGASGGVAEQFF
TRBJ2-1 . TRBV9 CASSVRTSGGQFF
TRBJ2-1 . TRBV4-1 CASSQPGKRGGRNEQFF
TRBJ2-5 few TRBV5-4 CASSLYGGGALETQYF
TRBJ1-1 . TRBV7-6 CASSLEVRGDTEAFF
TRBJ1-1 . TRBV30 CAWSRGYTEAFF
TRBJ2-5 . TRBV2 CASTGGGWETQYF
TRBJ1-4 . TRBV5-1 CASSLRTGEEKLFF
TRBJ1-1 many TRBV9 CASSVEAGANYEAFF
TRBJ2-3 few TRBV15 CATSTTIAGVRDTQYF
TRBJ2-3 . TRBV11-2 CASSFERGGATDTQYF
TRBJ2-2 once TRBV19 CASSITGLNTGELFF
TRBJ1-2 . TRBV10-3 CAISEKGLNYGYTF
TRBJ1-1 . TRBV19 CASSTLQGWGTTEAFF
TRBJ1-4 . TRBV19 CASSRDRGEKLFF
TRBJ2-7 once TRBV15 CATSRWDRGRNSYEQYF